This T cell receptor beta chain was sequenced in a study of PD-L1 blockade in urothelial cancer. For the study at large: Typically, measured as a median, blood samples had about 140,000 T cells. Findings and caveats of the study: Clonality of blood TCR below the median before treatment predicted better survival.

Time point given: pretreatment peripheral blood. The patients' disease, urothelial carcinoma, was locally advanced or metastatic. The investigators introduced synthetic TCR analog templates into each PCR as spikes. TCRdb's copy holds only in-frame clones and misses some; the assay was immunoSEQ multiplex PCR. The sample holds about 56,000 clones, approximately 85% seen once. Details on this clone: Antigen: not known.

CDR3 length equals 13 residues. Deletions cut 0 bases from V and 6 bases from J, with 7 bases between. Looked up from germline, CDR1 is SGHDT and CDR2 is YYEEEE. The chain recombines TRBV5-6 with TRBJ1-5, with a possible D match to TRBD1 (6 bases). The sequence derives from a man in his 70s with urothelial cancer. This specimen consisted of PBMCs, obtained around atezolizumab (anti-PD-L1) treatment. Here the CDR3 reads CASSLGRGQPQHF. The CDR3 DNA sequence: TGTGCCAGCAGCTTGGGCAGGGGTCAGCCCCAGCATTTT. Drawing the rest from reference TRBV5-6 and TRBJ1-5, the complete variable domain is DAGVTQSPTHLIKTRGQQVTLRCSPKSGHDTVSWYQQALGQGPQFIFQYYEEEERQRGNFPDRFSGHQFPNYSSELNVNALLLGDSALYLCASSLGRGQPQHFGDGTRLSIL.